This passage covers 4 T cell receptor beta chains from one sample sequenced in a study of technical replicates of blood from a few donors. Here immunoSEQ multiplex PCR was the method, and the copy in TCRdb shows in-frame clones only, minus some. This table has about 82,000 clones, around 96% appearing once. Material: T cells isolated from PBMCs. The receptors derive from a human donor in good health.

This chain joins TRBV29-1 and TRBJ2-3; D remains unclear. Trimming removed 4 bases at V and 5 bases at J, with 4 bases between. Germline V lookup: CDR1 SQVTM, CDR2 ANQGSEA. The CDR3 is 10 residues long. The CDR3 DNA reads as TGCAGCGTTGCCAGAGATACGCAGTATTTT. This codes for CSVARDTQYF.

The chain employs TRBV7-9 and TRBJ2-3; 11 positions agree with TRBD2. V shed 5 bases and J 2 bases; nucleotides not matched to a gene: 3. The CDR3 runs to 15 residues. Germline V CDR1 and CDR2: SEHNR, FQNEAQ (reference sequence). CDR3 amino acids: CASSRLAGLTDTQYF. For the CDR3, the DNA is TGTGCCAGCAGCCGACTAGCGGGGCTCACAGATACGCAGTATTTT.

The rearrangement uses TRBV7-8 and TRBJ2-2, with D unresolved. The CDR3 runs to 12 residues. Germline CDR1 reads SGHVS; CDR2 reads FQNEAQ. The V gene lost 5 bases and the J gene lost 5 bases, with 6 bases spanning the gap. CDR3 in DNA: TGTGCCAGCAGCGCTATAACCGGGGAGCTGTTTTTT. Encoded protein: CASSAITGELFF.

The chain carries TRBV7-9 and TRBJ1-1; no reliable D call. The germline gives CDR1 SEHNR, CDR2 FQNEAQ (reference sequence). Trimming took 6 bases from V and 4 from J, leaving 12 bases between them. CDR3 length equals 13 residues. This chain's CDR3 is CASSWERGTEAFF. CDR3 nucleotide sequence: TGTGCCAGCAGTTGGGAGCGGGGCACTGAAGCTTTCTTT.